This section outlines one T cell receptor (beta chain) sequence together with its context. This clone came up once. It lacks a known antigen. It has no much larger one-base neighbor in the sample; base qualities were not kept. TCR beta chain repertoires were profiled by survey-level sequencing on the immunoSEQ platform. The source study handled its data this way. Repertoire diversity was measured with the inverse Simpson index, and CDR3 amino acid length spectratypes and V-J pairing frequencies were compared. TCR beta CDR3 sequences were matched against VDJdb to annotate clonotypes specific to SARS-CoV-2, CMV, influenza A and EBV. What TCRdb holds here is the immuneACCESS table cut down to in-frame rearrangements. Part of the clones is not present; checked against another copy, under half of the missing clones reflect an unresolved V gene, and the others are unexplained. V and J calls and clone size are given by that table; D and trimming were obtained from the DNA. Recorded for this sample are approximately 50,000 clones; 85% to 95% of them occurred a single time. The ten largest clones take up about 10% of the sample.

PBMCs were isolated from peripheral blood, and genomic DNA from unsorted PBMCs was used for TCR beta sequencing. The data belong to a study (dated by TCRdb to the early 2020s). Overall results and qualifications from the work: Further investigation, including longitudinal sampling and assessment of a control group, is stated by the authors to be required.

Via the germline V gene (reference sequence), CDR1 is LNHDA and CDR2 SQIVND. The CDR3, cysteine through phenylalanine, is 13 amino acids long. CDR3 DNA only is kept here, 39 bases in frame from base 1. From V the trimming removes 3 bases and from J it removes 3 bases, while the gene matches leave 2 bases of the junction unaccounted for. Sequenced input: PBMCs. The chain uses TRBV19 and TRBJ2-7; 7 central bases correspond to TRBD1. This clonotype originated in a man aged 35 to 55 with rheumatoid arthritis. The DNA sequence is as follows: TGTGCCAGTAGTATGACAGGGAGCTACGAGCAGTACTTC. Translated, this is CASSMTGSYEQYF. Reference TRBV19 and TRBJ2-7 proteins supply the regions before and after the CDR3; the full variable domain is: DGGITQSPKYLFRKEGQNVTLSCEQNLNHDAMYWYRQDPGQGLRLIYYSQIVNDFQKGDIAEGYSVSREKKESFPLTVTSAQKNPTAFYLCASSMTGSYEQYFGPGTRLTVT.